Listed below are T cell receptor beta chains from one sample, sequenced in a study of shared clonotypes between healthy human individuals. Generated by immunoSEQ multiplex PCR, the TCRdb table keeps only in-frame clones and is missing some. The sample includes roughly 2,500,000 clones, more than 85% seen only once; the top ten take approximately 0.36%. The sequencing input was naive CD4+ T cells from PBMCs. The origin of the receptors is a man between 18 and 35 years old in good health. Some clones in this sample may be carry-over from other donors' samples. Both conserved end residues are part of each CDR3. D genes are given only for firm matches. Only some rows state a clone size, as once, few, many or a class for expanded clones.

TRBJ2-1,NA,TRBV28,NA,CASKDDNYNEQFF,TGTGCCAGCAAGGACGACAATTACAATGAGCAGTTCTTC
TRBJ2-5,NA,TRBV28,once,CASRVSPGQETQYF,TGTGCCAGCAGGGTCTCCCCCGGACAAGAGACCCAGTACTTC
TRBJ2-5,TRBD1,TRBV11-3,NA,CASSRGRETQYF,TGTGCCAGCAGTAGGGGGCGGGAGACCCAGTACTTC
TRBJ1-1,TRBD1,TRBV7-2,NA,CASSLQGAHPEAFF,TGTGCCAGCAGCTTACAGGGGGCGCACCCTGAAGCTTTCTTT
TRBJ1-1,TRBD1,TRBV7-9,NA,CASSLEGRGTEAFF,TGTGCCAGCAGCTTAGAAGGCAGGGGGACTGAAGCTTTCTTT
TRBJ2-2,NA,TRBV5-1,NA,CASSLHSTGLNTGELFF,TGCGCCAGCAGCTTGCACTCGACAGGCCTAAACACCGGGGAGCTGTTTTTT
TRBJ2-2,TRBD2,TRBV9,NA,CASSEPGQGTSGAGELFF,TGTGCCAGCAGCGAACCGGGACAGGGGACTAGCGGGGCCGGGGAGCTGTTTTTT
TRBJ2-1,NA,TRBV7-3,NA,CASSFSGGSYNEQFF,TGTGCCAGCAGCTTTTCCGGGGGCAGCTACAATGAGCAGTTCTTC
TRBJ1-5,NA,TRBV7-3,NA,CASSDPWGASNQPQHF,TGTGCCAGCAGTGACCCTTGGGGGGCCAGCAATCAGCCCCAGCATTTT
TRBJ2-7,TRBD2,TRBV28,NA,CASSAGGGRFYEQYF,TGTGCCAGCAGCGCCGGCGGGGGGCGCTTCTACGAGCAGTACTTC
TRBJ2-3,NA,TRBV11-3,once,CASSLEGGGTQYF,TGTGCCAGCAGCTTAGAGGGGGGCGGTACGCAGTATTTT
TRBJ2-3,TRBD2,TRBV5-4,NA,CASSLVSSGRLDTQYF,TGTGCCAGCAGCTTGGTATCTAGCGGGAGGTTGGATACGCAGTATTTT
TRBJ2-3,TRBD2,TRBV14,NA,CASSRLAGVRTDTQYF,TGTGCCAGCAGCCGACTAGCGGGAGTAAGGACAGATACGCAGTATTTT
TRBJ2-7,NA,TRBV4-2,once,CASSRGVGSSYEQYF,TGTGCCAGCAGCCGGGGCGTGGGGAGCTCCTACGAGCAGTACTTC
TRBJ2-7,TRBD2,TRBV28,NA,CASSLEGLAGGNYEQYF,TGTGCCAGCAGTTTAGAGGGGCTAGCGGGAGGAAACTACGAGCAGTACTTC
TRBJ1-5,NA,TRBV6-6,NA,CASSYGGGGNQPQHF,TGTGCCAGCAGTTACGGTGGCGGCGGCAATCAGCCCCAGCATTTT
TRBJ2-1,TRBD1,TRBV7-3,NA,CASSPTGDPYNEQFF,TGTGCCAGCAGCCCAACAGGGGATCCCTACAATGAGCAGTTCTTC
TRBJ1-3,NA,TRBV5-6,NA,CASSWKQGTGNTIYF,TGTGCCAGCAGCTGGAAACAGGGTACTGGAAACACCATATATTTT
TRBJ2-3,NA,TRBV12-1,NA,CASTTHGTSGRGGYTDTQYF,TGTGCCAGCACCACTCATGGGACTAGCGGGAGAGGGGGGTACACAGATACGCAGTATTTT
TRBJ1-5,NA,TRBV10-3,NA,CAISDRQDNQPQHF,TGTGCCATCAGCGACAGACAGGACAATCAGCCCCAGCATTTT
TRBJ1-6,TRBD1,TRBV6-1,NA,CASSAGTGYNSPLHF,TGTGCCAGCAGTGCCGGGACAGGGTATAATTCACCCCTCCACTTT
TRBJ2-7,NA,TRBV18,NA,CASSLQGANYEQYF,TGTGCCAGCTCACTTCAAGGGGCCAACTACGAGCAGTACTTC
TRBJ1-2,NA,TRBV7-2,NA,CASSYAGRGYTF,TGTGCCAGCAGCTACGCCGGTCGGGGCTACACCTTC
TRBJ2-3,TRBD2,TRBV7-6,once,CASSKGGPDTQYF,TGTGCCAGCTCGAAGGGAGGGCCAGATACGCAGTATTTT
TRBJ2-3,NA,TRBV6-6,NA,CASSSVIADTQYF,TGTGCCAGCAGTTCGGTAATAGCAGATACGCAGTATTTT
TRBJ2-5,TRBD2,TRBV5-8,NA,CASSEVGQGRGPSGRTQYF,TGTGCCAGCAGCGAAGTTGGTCAGGGGAGGGGGCCTAGCGGGAGAACCCAGTACTTC
TRBJ1-5,NA,TRBV21-1,few,CASSKAGLLSNQPQHF,TGTGCCAGCAGCAAAGCGGGACTATTAAGCAATCAGCCCCAGCATTTT
TRBJ1-1,NA,TRBV29-1,NA,CSVTQGTNTEAFF,TGCAGCGTGACCCAGGGGACAAACACTGAAGCTTTCTTT
TRBJ2-7,TRBD2,TRBV14,NA,CASSVREVDEQYF,TGTGCCAGCAGCGTACGGGAGGTGGACGAGCAGTACTTC
TRBJ1-2,NA,TRBV5-1,NA,CASSLVPDNAYGYTF,TGCGCCAGCAGCTTGGTCCCAGATAACGCGTATGGCTACACCTTC